The next 11 T cell receptor beta chains were all read from a single sample in a study of T cell responses to AZD1222 COVID-19 vaccine. TCRdb's copy holds only in-frame clones and misses some; the assay was immunoSEQ multiplex PCR. Among approximately 160,000 clones listed, 90% were seen once. The sample consisted of peripheral blood, taken on day 0 of AZD1222 vaccination. Every receptor here comes from an adult in good health.

This chain links TRBV5-1 with TRBJ1-1; D may be TRBD1 (5 bases). This CDR3 region has 15 residues. Germline CDR1 reads SGHRS; CDR2 reads YFSETQ. V lost 0 bases and J 1 base, leaving 10 bases between the germline ends. The CDR3 is CASSLADMGNTEAFF. The CDR3 DNA reads as TGCGCCAGCAGCTTGGCGGACATGGGGAACACTGAAGCTTTCTTT.

CDR3 region: CASSQDRGQGIHPLHF. The CDR3 DNA reads as TGTGCCAGCAGCCAAGATCGGGGACAGGGGATTCACCCCCTCCACTTT. The V gene is TRBV4-2, the J gene TRBJ1-6, with 10 nucleotides matching TRBD1. There are 16 residues in the CDR3. The V gene end was trimmed by 0 bases and the J gene end by 13 bases; junction bases not matched to a gene: 9. Germline loops: CDR1 LGHNA, CDR2 YNFKEQ.

V usage is TRBV10-2 and J usage is TRBJ1-4; D unclear. V shed 2 bases and J shed 4 bases, with 11 bases lying between them. Germline loops: CDR1 WSHSY, CDR2 SAAADI. This CDR3 contains 15 residues. CDR3 residues: CASSEIGVGNEKLFF. The CDR3, as DNA: TGCGCCAGCAGTGAGATTGGTGTCGGTAATGAAAAACTGTTTTTT.

This chain joins TRBV9 and TRBJ1-4; perhaps TRBD1 as D (6 bases). Trimming pared 3 bases from V and 6 bases from J, leaving 18 bases between. The germline V gene encodes CDR1 SGDLS and CDR2 YYNGEE. This CDR3 is 16 amino acids long. The CDR3 loop is CASSGEGTGSDEKLFF. The CDR3 region has the DNA TGTGCCAGCAGCGGGGAAGGAACAGGGAGTGATGAAAAACTGTTTTTT.

This chain joins TRBV5-1 and TRBJ1-1; 8 nucleotides match TRBD1. CDR3 size: 14 residues. The germline V gene has CDR1 SGHRS and CDR2 YFSETQ. V trimming: 2 bases; J trimming: 8 bases; junction bases outside the gene matches: 8. DNA for the CDR3: TGCGCCAGCAGCTTAAAGACAGGGGCTGAGGAAGCTTTCTTT. Protein sequence: CASSLKTGAEEAFF.

The chain has TRBV28 and TRBJ2-7, with 7 bases lining up with TRBD1. The J segment lost 5 bases and the V segment lost 2 bases, leaving 9 bases of the junction unmatched. This CDR3 region has 15 residues. The germline CDR1 and CDR2 sequences are MDHEN and SYDVKM. The CDR3 region has the DNA TGTGCCAGCAGTTTAACAGGGGAGCCAGGGGACGAGCAGTACTTC. Its translation: CASSLTGEPGDEQYF. Filled out from reference TRBV28 and TRBJ2-7, the complete variable domain reads DVKVTQSSRYLVKRTGEKVFLECVQDMDHENMFWYRQDPGLGLRLIYFSYDVKMKEKGDIPEGYSVSREKKERFSLILESASTNQTSMYLCASSLTGEPGDEQYFGPGTRLTVT.

This rearrangement joins TRBV5-8 to TRBJ2-7; D may be TRBD2 (6 bases). This CDR3 spans 14 amino acids. Germline loops: CDR1 SGHTS, CDR2 YDEGEE. V lost 4 bases to trimming and J lost 6 bases, with 17 bases between them. CDR3 in amino acids: CASSIPGLRGEQYF. CDR3 nucleotide sequence: TGTGCCAGCAGCATACCGGGACTTAGGGGCGAGCAGTACTTC.

This chain uses TRBV6-5 with TRBJ1-3; D possibly corresponds to TRBD1 (5 bases). The CDR3 runs 13 residues. Germline V gene lookup returns CDR1 MNHEY and CDR2 SVGAGI. Trimming stripped 4 bases from V and 9 bases from J, with 13 bases between. The CDR3 sequence: CASSLGPHLTIYF. DNA for the CDR3: TGTGCCAGCAGTTTGGGACCTCACCTCACCATATATTTT.

The chain is built from TRBV5-6 and TRBJ2-1, with 10 bases matching TRBD2. Germline lookup yields CDR1 SGHDT and CDR2 YYEEEE. After removal of 9 bases from V and 7 bases from J, the junction contained 13 bases not matched to a gene. The CDR3 length is 15 residues. CDR3 amino acids: CAINSGGASENEQFF. DNA of the CDR3: TGTGCCATCAACAGCGGGGGGGCATCTGAAAATGAGCAGTTCTTC.

The chain is built from TRBV23-1 and TRBJ1-5; weak D call: TRBD1 (5 bases). TRBV23-1 is reported as an ORF; its role is uncertain. The CDR3 has 16 residues. V was shortened by 4 bases and J by 2 bases, with 15 bases between the two germline ends. The CDR3 loop reads CASSRQGSMCNQPQHF. DNA for the CDR3: TGCGCCAGCAGTCGGCAGGGCTCAATGTGCAATCAGCCCCAGCATTTT.

The J gene is TRBJ2-7, the V gene TRBV11-3; 9 nucleotides align to TRBD1. V was clipped by 5 bases and J by 7 bases; unmatched bases: 3. The CDR3 is made up of 12 amino acids. From germline, CDR1 is SGHNT and CDR2 YENEEA. The CDR3 bases are TGTGCCAGCAGCCACGGGACAGGGGAGCAGTACTTC. Translated: CASSHGTGEQYF.